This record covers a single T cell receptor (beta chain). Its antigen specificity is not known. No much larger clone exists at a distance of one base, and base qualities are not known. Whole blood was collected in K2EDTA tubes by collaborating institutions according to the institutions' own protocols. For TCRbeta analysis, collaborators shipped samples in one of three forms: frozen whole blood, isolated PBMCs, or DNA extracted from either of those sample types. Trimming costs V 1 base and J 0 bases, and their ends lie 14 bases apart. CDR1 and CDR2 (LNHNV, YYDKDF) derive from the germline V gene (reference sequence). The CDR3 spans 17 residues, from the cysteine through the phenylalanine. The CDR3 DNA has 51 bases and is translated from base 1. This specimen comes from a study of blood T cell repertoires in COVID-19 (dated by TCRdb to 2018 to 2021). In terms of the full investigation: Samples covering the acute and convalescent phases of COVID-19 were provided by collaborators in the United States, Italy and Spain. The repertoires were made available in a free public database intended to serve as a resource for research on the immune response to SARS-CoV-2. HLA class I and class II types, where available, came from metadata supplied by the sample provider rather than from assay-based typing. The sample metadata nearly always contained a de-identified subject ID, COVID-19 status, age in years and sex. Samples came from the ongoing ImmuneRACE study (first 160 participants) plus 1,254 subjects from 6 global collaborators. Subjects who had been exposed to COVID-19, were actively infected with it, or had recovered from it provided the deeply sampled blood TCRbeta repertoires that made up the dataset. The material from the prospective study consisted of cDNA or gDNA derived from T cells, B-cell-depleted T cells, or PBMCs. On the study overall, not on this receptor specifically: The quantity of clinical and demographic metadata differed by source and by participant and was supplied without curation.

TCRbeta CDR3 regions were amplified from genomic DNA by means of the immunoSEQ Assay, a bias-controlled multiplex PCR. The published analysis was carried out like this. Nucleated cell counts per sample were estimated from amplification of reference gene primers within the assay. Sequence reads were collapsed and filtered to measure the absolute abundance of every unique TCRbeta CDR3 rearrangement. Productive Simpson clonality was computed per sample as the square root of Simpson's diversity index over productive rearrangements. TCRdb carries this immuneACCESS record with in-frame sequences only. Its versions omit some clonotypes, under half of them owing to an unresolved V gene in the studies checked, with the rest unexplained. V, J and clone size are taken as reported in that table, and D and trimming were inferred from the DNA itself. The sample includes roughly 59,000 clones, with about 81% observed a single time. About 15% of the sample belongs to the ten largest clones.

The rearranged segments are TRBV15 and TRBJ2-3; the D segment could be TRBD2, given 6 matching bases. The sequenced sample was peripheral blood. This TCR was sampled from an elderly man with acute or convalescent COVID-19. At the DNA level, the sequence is TGTGCCACCAGCAGAGTAACGCGGGGAACTAGCACAGATACGCAGTATTTT. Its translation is CATSRVTRGTSTDTQYF.